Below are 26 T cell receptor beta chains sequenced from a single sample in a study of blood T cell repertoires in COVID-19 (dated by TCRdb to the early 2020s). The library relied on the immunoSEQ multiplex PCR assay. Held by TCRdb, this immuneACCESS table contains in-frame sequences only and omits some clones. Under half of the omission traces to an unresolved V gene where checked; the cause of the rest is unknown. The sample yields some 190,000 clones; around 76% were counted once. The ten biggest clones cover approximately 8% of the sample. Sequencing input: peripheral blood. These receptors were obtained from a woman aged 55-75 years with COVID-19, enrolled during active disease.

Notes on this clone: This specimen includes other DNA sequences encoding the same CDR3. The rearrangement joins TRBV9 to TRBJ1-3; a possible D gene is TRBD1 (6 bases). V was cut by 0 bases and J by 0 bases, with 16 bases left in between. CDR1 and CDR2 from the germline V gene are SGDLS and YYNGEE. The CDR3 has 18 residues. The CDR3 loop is CASSVDRFGTHSGNTIYF. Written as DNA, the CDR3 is TGTGCCAGCAGCGTAGACAGATTTGGGACACACTCTGGAAACACCATATATTTT.

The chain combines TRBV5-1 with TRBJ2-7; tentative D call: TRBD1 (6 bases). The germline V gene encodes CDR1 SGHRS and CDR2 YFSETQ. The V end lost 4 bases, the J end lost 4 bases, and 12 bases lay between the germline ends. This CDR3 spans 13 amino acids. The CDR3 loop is CASSGSQGYEQYF. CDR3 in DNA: TGCGCCAGCAGCGGTTCTCAGGGGTACGAGCAGTACTTC.

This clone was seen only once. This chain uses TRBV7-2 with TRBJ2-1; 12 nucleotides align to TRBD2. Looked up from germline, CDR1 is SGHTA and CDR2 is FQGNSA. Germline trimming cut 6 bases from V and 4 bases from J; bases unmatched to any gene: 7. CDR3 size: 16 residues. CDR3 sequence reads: CASRVSSGGAYNEQFF. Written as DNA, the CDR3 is TGTGCCAGCAGAGTCTCTAGCGGGGGGGCATACAATGAGCAGTTCTTC.

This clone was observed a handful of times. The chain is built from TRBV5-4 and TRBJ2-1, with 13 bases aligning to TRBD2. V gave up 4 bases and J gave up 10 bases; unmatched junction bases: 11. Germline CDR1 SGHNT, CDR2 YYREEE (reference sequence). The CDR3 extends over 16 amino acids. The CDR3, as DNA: TGTGCCAGCAGCGCGAGACTAGCGGGGGGCGAGGGGGAGCAGTTCTTC. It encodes CASSARLAGGEGEQFF.

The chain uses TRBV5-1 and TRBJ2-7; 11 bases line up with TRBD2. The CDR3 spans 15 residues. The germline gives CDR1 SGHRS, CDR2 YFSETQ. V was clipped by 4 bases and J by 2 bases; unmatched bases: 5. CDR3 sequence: CASSPTSGTTYEQYF. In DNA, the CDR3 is TGCGCCAGCAGCCCGACTAGCGGGACGACCTACGAGCAGTACTTC.

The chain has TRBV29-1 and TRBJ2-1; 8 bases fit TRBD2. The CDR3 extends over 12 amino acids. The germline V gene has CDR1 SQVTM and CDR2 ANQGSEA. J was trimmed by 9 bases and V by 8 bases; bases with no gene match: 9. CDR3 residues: CSLGGGRGEQFF. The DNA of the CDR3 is TGCAGCCTCGGGGGGGGTCGCGGTGAGCAGTTCTTC.

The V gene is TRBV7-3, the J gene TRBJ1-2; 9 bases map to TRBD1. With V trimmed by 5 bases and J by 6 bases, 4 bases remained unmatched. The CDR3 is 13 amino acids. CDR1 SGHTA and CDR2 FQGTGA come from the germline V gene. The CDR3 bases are TGTGCCAGCAGCCCGGACAGGGGTGATGGCTACACCTTC. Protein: CASSPDRGDGYTF. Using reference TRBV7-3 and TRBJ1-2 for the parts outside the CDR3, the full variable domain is GAGVSQTPSNKVTEKGKYVELRCDPISGHTALYWYRQSLGQGPEFLIYFQGTGAADDSGLPNDRFFAVRPEGSVSTLKIQRTERGDSAVYLCASSPDRGDGYTFGSGTRLTVV.

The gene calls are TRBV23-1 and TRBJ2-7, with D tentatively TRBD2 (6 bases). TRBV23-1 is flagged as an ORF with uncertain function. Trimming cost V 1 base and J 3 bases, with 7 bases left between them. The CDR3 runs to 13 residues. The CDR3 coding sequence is TGCGCCAGCAGTCAATGGGGGGTCTACGAGCAGTACGTC. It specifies CASSQWGVYEQYV.

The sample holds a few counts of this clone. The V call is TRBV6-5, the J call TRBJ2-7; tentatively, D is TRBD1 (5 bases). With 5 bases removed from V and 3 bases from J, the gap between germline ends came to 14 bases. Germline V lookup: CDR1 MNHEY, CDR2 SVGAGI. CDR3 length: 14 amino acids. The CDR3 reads CASSMQGSLYEQYF. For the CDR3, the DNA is TGTGCCAGCAGTATGCAGGGTTCCCTCTACGAGCAGTACTTC.

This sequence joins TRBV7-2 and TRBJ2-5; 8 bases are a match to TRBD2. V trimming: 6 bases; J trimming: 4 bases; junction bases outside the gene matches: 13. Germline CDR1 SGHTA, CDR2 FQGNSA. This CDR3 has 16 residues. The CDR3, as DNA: TGTGCCAGCAGAGCAAGCGGGGGTGGGGTTCGAGAGACCCAGTACTTC. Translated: CASRASGGGVRETQYF.

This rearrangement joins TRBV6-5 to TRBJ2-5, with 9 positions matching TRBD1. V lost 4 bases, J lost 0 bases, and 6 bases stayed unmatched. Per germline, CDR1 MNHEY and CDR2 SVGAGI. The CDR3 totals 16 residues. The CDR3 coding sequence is TGTGCCAGCAGTTCCCTGGACAGGGGACACCAAGAGACCCAGTACTTC. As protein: CASSSLDRGHQETQYF.

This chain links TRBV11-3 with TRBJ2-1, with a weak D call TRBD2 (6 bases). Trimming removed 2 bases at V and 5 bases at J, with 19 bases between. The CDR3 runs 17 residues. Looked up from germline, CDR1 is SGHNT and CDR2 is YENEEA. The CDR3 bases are TGTGCCAGCAGCTTAAGTGGGGGGATACCGGACCACAATGAGCAGTTCTTC. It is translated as CASSLSGGIPDHNEQFF.

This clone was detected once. This CDR3 is CASSLWDYRHRGGGTEAFF. DNA of the CDR3: TGTGCCAGCAGTTTATGGGACTACCGTCACAGGGGAGGTGGCACTGAAGCTTTCTTT. The J gene is TRBJ1-1, the V gene TRBV28; 7 nucleotides align to TRBD1. V trimming: 0 bases; J trimming: 4 bases; junction bases outside the gene matches: 17. The germline V gene has CDR1 MDHEN and CDR2 SYDVKM. The CDR3 spans 19 residues.

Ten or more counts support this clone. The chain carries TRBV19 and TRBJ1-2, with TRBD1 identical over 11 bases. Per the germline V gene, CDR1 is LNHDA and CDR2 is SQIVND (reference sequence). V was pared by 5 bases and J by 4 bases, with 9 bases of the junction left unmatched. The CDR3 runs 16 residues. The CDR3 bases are TGTGCCAGTAGTCCTCCGGGACAGGGGGACATCTATGGCTACACCTTC. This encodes CASSPPGQGDIYGYTF.

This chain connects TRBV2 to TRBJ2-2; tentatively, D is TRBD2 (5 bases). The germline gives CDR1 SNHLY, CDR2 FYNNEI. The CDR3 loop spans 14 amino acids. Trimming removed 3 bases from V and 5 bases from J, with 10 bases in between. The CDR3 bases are TGTGCCAGCAGTGAGTCGGGATTTACCGGGGAGCTGTTTTTT. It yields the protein CASSESGFTGELFF.

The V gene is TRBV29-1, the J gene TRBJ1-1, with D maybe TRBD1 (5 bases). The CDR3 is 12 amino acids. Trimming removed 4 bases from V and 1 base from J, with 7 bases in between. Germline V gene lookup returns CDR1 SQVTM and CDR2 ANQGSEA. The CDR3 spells CSVGGGNTEAFF. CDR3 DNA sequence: TGCAGCGTTGGGGGCGGGAACACTGAAGCTTTCTTT.

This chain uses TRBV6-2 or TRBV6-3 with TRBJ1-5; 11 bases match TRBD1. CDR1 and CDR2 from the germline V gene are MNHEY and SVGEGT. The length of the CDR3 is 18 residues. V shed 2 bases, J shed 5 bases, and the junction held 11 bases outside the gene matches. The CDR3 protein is CASSYGSGTGGPYQPQHF. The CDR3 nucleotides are TGTGCCAGCAGTTACGGATCCGGGACAGGGGGACCTTATCAGCCCCAGCATTTT.

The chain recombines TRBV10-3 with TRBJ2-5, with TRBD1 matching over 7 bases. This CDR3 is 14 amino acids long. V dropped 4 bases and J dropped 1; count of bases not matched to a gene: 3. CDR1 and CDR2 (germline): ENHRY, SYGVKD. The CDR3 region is CAISGGQSQETQYF. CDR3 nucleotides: TGTGCCATCAGTGGGGGACAGAGCCAAGAGACCCAGTACTTC.

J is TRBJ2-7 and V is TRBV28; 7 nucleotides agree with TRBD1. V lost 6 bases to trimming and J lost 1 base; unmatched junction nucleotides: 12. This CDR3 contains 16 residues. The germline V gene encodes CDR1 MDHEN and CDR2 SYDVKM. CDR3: CASRFTGDHLSYEQYF. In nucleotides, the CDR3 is TGTGCCAGCAGATTTACAGGGGACCACCTTTCCTACGAGCAGTACTTC.

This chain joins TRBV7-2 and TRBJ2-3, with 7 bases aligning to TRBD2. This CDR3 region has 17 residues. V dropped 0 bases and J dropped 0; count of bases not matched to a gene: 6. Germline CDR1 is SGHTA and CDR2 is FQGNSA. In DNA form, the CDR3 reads TGTGCCAGCAGCTTAGCGCGCGCTAGCGGTAGCACAGATACGCAGTATTTT. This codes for CASSLARASGSTDTQYF.

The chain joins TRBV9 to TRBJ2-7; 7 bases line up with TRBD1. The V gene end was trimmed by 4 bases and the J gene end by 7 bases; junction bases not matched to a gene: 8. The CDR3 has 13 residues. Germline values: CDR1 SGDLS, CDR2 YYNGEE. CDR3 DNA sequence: TGTGCCAGCAGCCCGCTATCAGGGGGAGAGCAGTACTTC. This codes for CASSPLSGGEQYF.

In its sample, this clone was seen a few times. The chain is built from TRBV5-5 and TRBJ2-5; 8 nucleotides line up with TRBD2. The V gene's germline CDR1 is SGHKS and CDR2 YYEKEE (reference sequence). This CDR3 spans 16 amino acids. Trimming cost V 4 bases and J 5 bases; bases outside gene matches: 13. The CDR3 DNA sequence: TGTGCCAGCAGCCCCCGAGAAGCGGGAGTTGTCGAGACCCAGTACTTC. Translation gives CASSPREAGVVETQYF.

The chain's CDR3 is CASSPSGRAGDEQFF. The CDR3 DNA sequence: TGTGCCAGCAGCCCCAGCGGGAGGGCAGGGGATGAGCAGTTCTTC. This sequence joins TRBV7-8 and TRBJ2-1, with 10 bases that match TRBD2. Germline V gene sequence: CDR1 SGHVS, CDR2 FQNEAQ. After removal of 5 bases from V and 8 bases from J, the junction contained 9 bases not matched to a gene. The CDR3 totals 15 residues.

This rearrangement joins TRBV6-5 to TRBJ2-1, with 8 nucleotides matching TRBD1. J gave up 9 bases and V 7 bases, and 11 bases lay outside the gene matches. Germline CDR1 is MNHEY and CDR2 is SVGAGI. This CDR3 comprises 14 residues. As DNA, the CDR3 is TGTGCCAGCAAGGGACAGGCCGCGCTTGGTGAGCAGTTCTTC. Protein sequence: CASKGQAALGEQFF.

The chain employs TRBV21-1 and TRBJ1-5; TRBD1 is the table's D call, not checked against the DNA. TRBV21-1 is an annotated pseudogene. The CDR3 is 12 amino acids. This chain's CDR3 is CASSIDRDIQHF. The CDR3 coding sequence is TGTGCCAGCAGCATCGACAGGGATATACAGCATTTT.

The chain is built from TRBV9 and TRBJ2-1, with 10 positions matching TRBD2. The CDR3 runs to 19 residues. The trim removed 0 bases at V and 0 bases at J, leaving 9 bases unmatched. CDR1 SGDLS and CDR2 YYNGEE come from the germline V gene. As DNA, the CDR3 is TGTGCCAGCAGCGTAGACCCCCATAGCGGGGGGAGCTCCTACAATGAGCAGTTCTTC. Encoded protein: CASSVDPHSGGSSYNEQFF.